This T cell receptor (beta chain) was profiled in a study of blood T cell repertoires in COVID-19. Using immunoSEQ multiplex PCR, the repertoire was profiled, and TCRdb retains in-frame clones only, with some absent. Among tens of thousands of clones listed, about 85% were seen once. The germline V and J ends were trimmed by 3 bases and 5 bases, with 13 bases remaining between them. The germline V gene encodes CDR1 LNHDA and CDR2 SQIVND (reference sequence). The CDR3 has 14 residues. The material sequenced was peripheral blood. The gene calls are TRBV19 and TRBJ1-2, with D unclear. The origin of this receptor is a man aged 70 or older with acute or convalescent COVID-19. CDR3 nucleotide sequence: TGTGCCAGTAGTATCGCCAGATCCTGGTATGGCTACACCTTC. Translating it yields CASSIARSWYGYTF. Variable domain in full (rest from reference TRBV19 and TRBJ1-2): DGGITQSPKYLFRKEGQNVTLSCEQNLNHDAMYWYRQDPGQGLRLIYYSQIVNDFQKGDIAEGYSVSREKKESFPLTVTSAQKNPTAFYLCASSIARSWYGYTFGSGTRLTVV.